The clone carrying this T cell receptor (beta chain) came up many times. What it recognizes is unknown. One end of the junction does not line up with germline, which may come from a read error. The source of the sample is a study of T cell repertoires in cytomegalovirus infection. About the study: Recently identified HLA-C-restricted CMV epitopes were among the peptides used. Matching HLA type and CMV infection were both indicated by public TCR beta signatures.

The CDR3 loop spans 13 amino acids. Germline V gene lookup returns CDR1 MGHRA and CDR2 YSYEKL. One entry per CDR3 protein, called by TCRdb with MiXCR from the reads. The sample contains about 830,000 distinct CDR3 sequences, 30% to 35% of which appear only once. Study-wide results and caveats: In two of eight donors, the top clonotype was HLA-C-restricted CMV-specific.

This sequence was found in a human donor in good health (CMV status not recorded). Some clones in this sample may be carry-over from other donors' samples. The sample in question was cultured CD8+ T cells from PBMCs, obtained from culture after CMV antigen stimulation. The chain links TRBV4-1 to TRBJ1-5, with a weak D call TRBD1 (5 bases). The CDR3 nucleotides are TGTGCCAGCAGCCAGGGACGAAATCAGCCCCAGCATTTT. Protein: CASSQGRNQPQHF.